These 10 T cell receptor beta chains were sequenced from one sample in a study of shared clonotypes between healthy human individuals. TCRdb's table, derived via immunoSEQ multiplex PCR, lists solely in-frame clones and lacks some. The sample has about 510,000 clones, almost 80% seen once; the top ten hold about an eighth. The sample taken for sequencing was PBMCs. The receptors were sampled from a woman between 35 and 50 years old in good health. Some clones in this sample may be carry-over from other donors' samples.

The chain has TRBV29-1 and TRBJ1-6; D remains unclear. The V gene lost 4 bases and the J gene lost 10 bases, with 14 bases spanning the gap. The CDR3 is made up of 13 amino acids. Germline assignment: CDR1 SQVTM and CDR2 ANQGSEA. CDR3 amino acids: CSVVSRERSPLHF. The CDR3 DNA sequence: TGCAGCGTTGTGTCGAGGGAAAGATCACCCCTCCACTTT.

This clone was counted many times. The same CDR3 can be traced to other DNA sequences in this sample. The chain recombines TRBV5-6 with TRBJ2-1; 11 positions agree with TRBD2. The germline CDR1 and CDR2 sequences are SGHDT and YYEEEE. V shed 4 bases, J shed 6 bases, and the junction held 3 bases outside the gene matches. The CDR3 is made up of 14 amino acids. As DNA, the CDR3 is TGTGCCAGCAGCCTGGGACTAGCGGCCAATGAGCAGTTCTTC. Its translation is CASSLGLAANEQFF.

V usage is TRBV11-2 and J usage is TRBJ1-1, with D maybe TRBD1 (5 bases). The V gene's germline CDR1 is SGHAT and CDR2 FQNNGV. The ends were cut back, 5 bases at V and 3 bases at J, with 13 bases in the middle. The CDR3 is 14 residues long. Written as DNA, the CDR3 is TGTGCCAGCAGCAATACCGACAGACACACTGAAGCTTTCTTT. This codes for CASSNTDRHTEAFF.

The rearrangement joins TRBV5-4 to TRBJ2-7, with 11 nucleotides matching TRBD2. Germline V gene lookup returns CDR1 SGHNT and CDR2 YYREEE (reference sequence). The CDR3 has 15 residues. The junction had 6 bases not matched to a gene; V was cut back by 4 bases and J by 3 bases. CDR3: CASSAFTSGGYEQYF. For the CDR3, the DNA is TGTGCCAGCAGCGCCTTTACTAGCGGGGGCTACGAGCAGTACTTC.

The CDR3 DNA reads TGTGCCATCAGTGGAGCGGGAGATGCCCTTGGGACCCAGTACTTC. Its protein product is CAISGAGDALGTQYF. The V and J genes are TRBV10-3 and TRBJ2-5; 8 bases map to TRBD2. Germline V lookup: CDR1 ENHRY, CDR2 SYGVKD. Germline trimming cut 4 bases from V and 7 bases from J; bases unmatched to any gene: 11. There are 15 residues in the CDR3.

The chain employs TRBV7-2 and TRBJ2-1; perhaps TRBD2 as D (6 bases). The CDR3 length is 14 residues. Germline V lookup: CDR1 SGHTA, CDR2 FQGNSA. V lost 0 bases and J 9 bases, leaving 12 bases between the germline ends. DNA of the CDR3: TGTGCCAGCAGCTTAGCCCCGGGAGTGGGTGAGCAGTTCTTC. Its protein product is CASSLAPGVGEQFF.

This clone was found a few times. V and J are TRBV5-1 and TRBJ2-7; 9 positions match TRBD2. CDR3 length: 15 residues. CDR1 and CDR2 from the germline V gene are SGHRS and YFSETQ. The ends lost 4 bases at V and 2 bases at J; junction bases unmatched: 7. Written as DNA, the CDR3 is TGCGCCAGCAGCATGGGACTAGCAGCTGCCTACGAGCAGTACTTC. This translates into CASSMGLAAAYEQYF.

The V call is TRBV29-1, the J call TRBJ1-2, with D uncertain. Germline V gene lookup returns CDR1 SQVTM and CDR2 ANQGSEA. The CDR3 loop spans 10 amino acids. V lost 3 bases, J lost 8 bases, and 7 bases lay in between. The CDR3 DNA follows: TGCAGCGTTGATAACTGGGGCTACACCTTC. Translation: CSVDNWGYTF.

This rearrangement joins TRBV11-2 to TRBJ1-3, with D hard to call. Between the trimmed V and J ends, which lost 4 bases and 2 bases, there was a span of 6 bases. The CDR3 totals 13 residues. From germline, CDR1 is SGHAT and CDR2 FQNNGV. This CDR3 is CASSSGTGNTIYF. For the CDR3, the DNA is TGTGCCAGCAGCTCGGGCACTGGAAACACCATATATTTT.

This chain joins TRBV30 and TRBJ1-1; D uncertain. With 1 base removed from V and 5 bases from J, the gap between germline ends came to 8 bases. Per the germline V gene, CDR1 is GTSNPN and CDR2 is SVGIG (reference sequence). The CDR3 is 12 amino acids. CDR3 nucleotides: TGTGCCTGGAGTGAGGGCAGTACTGAAGCTTTCTTT. This codes for CAWSEGSTEAFF.